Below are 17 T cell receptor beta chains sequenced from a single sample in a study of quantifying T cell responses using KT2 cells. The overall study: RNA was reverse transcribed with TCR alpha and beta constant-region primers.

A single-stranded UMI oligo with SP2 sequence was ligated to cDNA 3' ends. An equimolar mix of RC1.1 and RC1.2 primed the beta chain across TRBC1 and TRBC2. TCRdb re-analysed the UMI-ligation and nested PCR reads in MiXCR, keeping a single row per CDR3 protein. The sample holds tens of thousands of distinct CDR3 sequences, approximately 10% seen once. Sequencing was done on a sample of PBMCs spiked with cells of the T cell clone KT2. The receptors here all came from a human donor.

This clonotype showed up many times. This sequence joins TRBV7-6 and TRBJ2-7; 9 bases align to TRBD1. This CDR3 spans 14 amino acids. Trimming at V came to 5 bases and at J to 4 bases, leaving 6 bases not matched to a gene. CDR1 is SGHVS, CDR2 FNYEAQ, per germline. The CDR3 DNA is TGTGCCAGCAGCGAGGGACAGGGCCATTACGAGCAGTACTTC. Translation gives CASSEGQGHYEQYF.

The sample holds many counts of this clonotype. The chain's CDR3 is CSGVRGPDTQYF. DNA of the CDR3: TGCAGCGGGGTGAGGGGTCCAGATACGCAGTATTTT. This rearrangement joins TRBV29-1 to TRBJ2-3; D tentatively reads TRBD1 or TRBD2 (5 bases each). Germline loops: CDR1 SQVTM, CDR2 ANQGSEA. The length of the CDR3 is 12 residues. V was pared by 7 bases and J by 4 bases, with 12 bases between.

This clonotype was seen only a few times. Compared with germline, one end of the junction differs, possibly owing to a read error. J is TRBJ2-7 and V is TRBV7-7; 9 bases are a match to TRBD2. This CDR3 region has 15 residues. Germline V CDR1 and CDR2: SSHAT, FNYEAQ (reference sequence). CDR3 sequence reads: CASSLASGTSYEQYF. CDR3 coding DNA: TGTGCTAGCAGCTTGGCTAGCGGGACCTCCTACGAGCAGTACTTC.

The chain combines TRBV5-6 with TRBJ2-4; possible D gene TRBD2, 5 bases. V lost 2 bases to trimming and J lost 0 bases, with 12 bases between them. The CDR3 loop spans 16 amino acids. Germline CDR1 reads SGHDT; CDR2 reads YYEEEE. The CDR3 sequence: CASSLGGSIAKNIQYF. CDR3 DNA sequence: TGTGCCAGCAGCTTAGGAGGCTCCATAGCCAAAAACATTCAGTACTTC. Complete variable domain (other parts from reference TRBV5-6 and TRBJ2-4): DAGVTQSPTHLIKTRGQQVTLRCSPKSGHDTVSWYQQALGQGPQFIFQYYEEEERQRGNFPDRFSGHQFPNYSSELNVNALLLGDSALYLCASSLGGSIAKNIQYFGAGTRLSVL.

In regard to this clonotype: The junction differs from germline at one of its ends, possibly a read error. CDR3 in DNA: TGCAGTGCTAGAGATGCGCAGGGAAACATTGAAGCTTTCTTT. It codes for CSARDAQGNIEAFF. V usage is TRBV20-1 and J usage is TRBJ1-1; TRBD1 might be the D (5 bases). The CDR3 is made up of 14 amino acids. The V gene's germline CDR1 is DFQATT and CDR2 SNEGSKA (reference sequence).

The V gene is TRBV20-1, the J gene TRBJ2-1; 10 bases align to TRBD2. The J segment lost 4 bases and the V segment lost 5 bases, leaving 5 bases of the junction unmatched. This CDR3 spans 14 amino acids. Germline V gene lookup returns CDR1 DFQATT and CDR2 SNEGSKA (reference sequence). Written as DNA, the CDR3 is TGCAGTGCTCGGACTAGCGGACTTTACAATGAGCAGTTCTTC. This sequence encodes CSARTSGLYNEQFF.

CDR3 amino acids: CSAPHGGSGYTF. CDR3 nucleotide sequence: TGCAGTGCCCCTCACGGGGGGAGTGGCTACACCTTC. The chain uses TRBV20-1 and TRBJ1-2, with D perhaps matching TRBD1 (5 bases). The CDR3 spans 12 residues. Trimming took 6 bases from V and 7 from J, leaving 15 bases between them. Germline V lookup: CDR1 DFQATT, CDR2 SNEGSKA (reference sequence).

The CDR3 nucleotides read TGTGCCAGCAGCGTACCCTCAGCGGGAAAAGAGACCCAGTACTTC. Protein sequence: CASSVPSAGKETQYF. The genes are TRBV9 and TRBJ2-5, with 7 positions matching TRBD2. The CDR3 runs 15 residues. Per the germline V gene, CDR1 is SGDLS and CDR2 is YYNGEE. Trimming removed 1 base from V and 3 bases from J; junction bases left unmatched: 6.

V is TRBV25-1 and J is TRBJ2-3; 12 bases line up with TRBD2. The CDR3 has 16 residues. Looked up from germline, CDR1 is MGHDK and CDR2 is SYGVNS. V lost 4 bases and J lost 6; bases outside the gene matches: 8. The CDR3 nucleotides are TGTGCCAGCAGTGGGTTACTAGCGGGGGGCCTGGATACGCAGTATTTT. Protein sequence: CASSGLLAGGLDTQYF.

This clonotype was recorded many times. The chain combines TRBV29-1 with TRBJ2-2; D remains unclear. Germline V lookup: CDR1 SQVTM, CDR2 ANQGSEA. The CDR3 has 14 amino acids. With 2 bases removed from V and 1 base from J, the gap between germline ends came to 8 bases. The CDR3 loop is CSVESPVNTGELFF. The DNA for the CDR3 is TGCAGCGTTGAATCCCCGGTGAACACCGGGGAGCTGTTTTTT.

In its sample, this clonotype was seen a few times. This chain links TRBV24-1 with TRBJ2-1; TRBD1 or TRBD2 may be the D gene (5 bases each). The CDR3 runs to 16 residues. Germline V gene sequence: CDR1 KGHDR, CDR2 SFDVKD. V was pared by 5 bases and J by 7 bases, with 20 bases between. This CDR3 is CATSAHPGQGKNEQFF. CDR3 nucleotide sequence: TGTGCCACCAGTGCCCACCCGGGGCAGGGAAAAAATGAGCAGTTCTTC.

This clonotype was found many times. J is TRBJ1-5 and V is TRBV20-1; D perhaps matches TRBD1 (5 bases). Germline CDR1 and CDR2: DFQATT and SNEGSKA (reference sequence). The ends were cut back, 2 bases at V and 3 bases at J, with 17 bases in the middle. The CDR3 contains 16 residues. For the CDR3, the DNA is TGCAGTGCTAGACCCCTCCTGGGGGGTAACAATCAGCCCCAGCATTTT. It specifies CSARPLLGGNNQPQHF.

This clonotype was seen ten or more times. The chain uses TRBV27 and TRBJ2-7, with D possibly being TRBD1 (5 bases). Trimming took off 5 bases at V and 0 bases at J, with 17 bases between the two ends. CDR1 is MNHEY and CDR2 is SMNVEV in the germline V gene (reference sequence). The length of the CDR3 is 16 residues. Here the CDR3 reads CASSPLQGESSYEQYF. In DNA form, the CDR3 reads TGTGCCAGCAGTCCTCTCCAAGGGGAAAGCTCCTACGAGCAGTACTTC.

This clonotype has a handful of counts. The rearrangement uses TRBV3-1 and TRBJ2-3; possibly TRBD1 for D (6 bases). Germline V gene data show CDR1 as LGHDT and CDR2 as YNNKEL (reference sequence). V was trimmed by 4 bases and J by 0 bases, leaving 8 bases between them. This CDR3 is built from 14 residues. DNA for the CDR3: TGTGCCAGCAGCCCGGGACAAAGCACAGATACGCAGTATTTT. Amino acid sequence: CASSPGQSTDTQYF.

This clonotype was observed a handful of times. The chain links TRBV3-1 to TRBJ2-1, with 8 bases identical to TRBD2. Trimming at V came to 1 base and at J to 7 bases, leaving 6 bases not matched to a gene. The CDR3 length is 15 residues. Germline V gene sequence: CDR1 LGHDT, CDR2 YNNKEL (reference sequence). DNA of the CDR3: TGTGCCAGCAGCCAAGGGTCGGGGGGGCCTAATGAGCAGTTCTTC. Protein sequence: CASSQGSGGPNEQFF.

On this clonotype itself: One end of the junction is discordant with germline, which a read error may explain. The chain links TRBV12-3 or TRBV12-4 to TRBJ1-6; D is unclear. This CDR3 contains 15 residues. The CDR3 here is CASRPRAFGDSPLNF. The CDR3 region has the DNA TGTGCCAGCAGACCAAGGGCCTTTGGAGATTCACCCCTCAACTTT.

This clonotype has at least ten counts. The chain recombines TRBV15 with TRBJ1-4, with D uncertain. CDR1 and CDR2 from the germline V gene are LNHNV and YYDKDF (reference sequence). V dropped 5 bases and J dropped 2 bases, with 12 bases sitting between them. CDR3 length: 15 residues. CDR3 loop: CATSDDFVTNEKLFF. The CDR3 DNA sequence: TGTGCCACCAGCGACGATTTCGTCACTAATGAAAAACTGTTTTTT.